A selection of T cell receptor beta chains follows, all from one sample in a study of shared clonotypes between healthy human individuals. The assay was immunoSEQ multiplex PCR, and TCRdb's table has in-frame clones only and misses some. In the table there are around 550,000 clones, 90% to 96% of which are singletons. The sequencing input was naive CD4+ T cells sorted from blood. The receptors derive from a woman aged 30 to 39 in good health. Each CDR3 is given without its conserved first and last residue. The D gene is left open where the match is weak. Clone size is stated in some rows and not others, as once, few, many or a class when expanded.

d_gene: .; abundance: .; v_gene: TRBV7-9; j_gene: TRBJ1-6; CDR3aa: ASSPHEDVSPLH
d_gene: .; abundance: .; v_gene: TRBV5-1; j_gene: TRBJ1-4; CDR3aa: ASSQVGVTNEKLF
d_gene: .; abundance: .; v_gene: TRBV28; j_gene: TRBJ2-7; CDR3aa: ASRGGYTPPSYEQY
d_gene: .; abundance: .; v_gene: TRBV28; j_gene: TRBJ2-1; CDR3aa: ASSSEGGAPVNEQF
d_gene: .; abundance: .; v_gene: TRBV6-5; j_gene: TRBJ1-1; CDR3aa: ASSYSLLNTEAF
d_gene: .; abundance: .; v_gene: TRBV28; j_gene: TRBJ1-2; CDR3aa: ASSPQSKYGYT
d_gene: TRBD1; abundance: .; v_gene: TRBV10-3; j_gene: TRBJ1-2; CDR3aa: AIRGTEHYGYT
d_gene: TRBD1; abundance: .; v_gene: TRBV27; j_gene: TRBJ2-7; CDR3aa: ASGQGQGFYEQY
d_gene: .; abundance: .; v_gene: TRBV27; j_gene: TRBJ2-2; CDR3aa: ASQLQGQNTGELF
d_gene: .; abundance: .; v_gene: TRBV6-4; j_gene: TRBJ2-1; CDR3aa: ASSVDRNNEQF
d_gene: .; abundance: .; v_gene: TRBV19; j_gene: TRBJ1-5; CDR3aa: ASSIHEEGPFSNQPQH
d_gene: .; abundance: .; v_gene: TRBV6-1; j_gene: TRBJ2-7; CDR3aa: ASRFAAFRDEQY
d_gene: .; abundance: .; v_gene: TRBV22-1; j_gene: TRBJ2-7; CDR3aa: PGSDRYEQY
d_gene: .; abundance: once; v_gene: TRBV28; j_gene: TRBJ1-1; CDR3aa: ASSLGLGQPVRTEAF
d_gene: .; abundance: .; v_gene: TRBV2; j_gene: .; CDR3aa: ASSRTYLRHEQY
d_gene: .; abundance: once; v_gene: TRBV19; j_gene: TRBJ1-3; CDR3aa: ASSIRGRGSGNTIY
d_gene: .; abundance: .; v_gene: TRBV4-1; j_gene: TRBJ1-3; CDR3aa: ASSQETGSGNTIY
d_gene: .; abundance: once; v_gene: TRBV5-8; j_gene: TRBJ1-1; CDR3aa: ASSLGSGNTEAF
d_gene: .; abundance: .; v_gene: TRBV7-9; j_gene: TRBJ1-3; CDR3aa: ASSANSYIGNTIY
d_gene: .; abundance: .; v_gene: TRBV28; j_gene: TRBJ2-5; CDR3aa: ASSFGGIQETQY
d_gene: TRBD2; abundance: .; v_gene: TRBV18; j_gene: TRBJ2-6; CDR3aa: ASSPRTSGSAGANVLT
d_gene: TRBD2; abundance: .; v_gene: TRBV5-1; j_gene: TRBJ2-3; CDR3aa: ASSLGLVGADTQY
d_gene: TRBD2; abundance: .; v_gene: TRBV27; j_gene: TRBJ2-7; CDR3aa: ASSPRTSGSNEQY
d_gene: TRBD1; abundance: .; v_gene: TRBV5-1; j_gene: TRBJ1-2; CDR3aa: ASSLSGTGGLNYGYT
d_gene: .; abundance: .; v_gene: TRBV5-1; j_gene: TRBJ2-7; CDR3aa: ASSLGRRY
d_gene: .; abundance: .; v_gene: TRBV5-4; j_gene: TRBJ1-2; CDR3aa: ASSWTHDRPYT
d_gene: .; abundance: .; v_gene: TRBV12-5; j_gene: TRBJ2-3; CDR3aa: ASALGGTVSTDTQY
d_gene: TRBD1; abundance: .; v_gene: TRBV29-1; j_gene: TRBJ1-4; CDR3aa: SVGTGGSSNEKLF
d_gene: .; abundance: .; v_gene: TRBV7-2; j_gene: TRBJ1-2; CDR3aa: ASSLVDGSSNYGYT
d_gene: .; abundance: once; v_gene: TRBV28; j_gene: TRBJ1-2; CDR3aa: ASNVGRGGGYT
d_gene: .; abundance: .; v_gene: TRBV11-3; j_gene: TRBJ2-4; CDR3aa: ASSFEGIAKNIQY
d_gene: TRBD1; abundance: .; v_gene: TRBV11-2; j_gene: TRBJ2-7; CDR3aa: ASSPQLGQGAGEQY
d_gene: .; abundance: .; v_gene: TRBV18; j_gene: TRBJ1-1; CDR3aa: ASSPRGGGTEAF
d_gene: .; abundance: .; v_gene: TRBV4-2; j_gene: TRBJ2-1; CDR3aa: ASSQRRGALYNEQF
d_gene: .; abundance: .; v_gene: TRBV2; j_gene: TRBJ2-3; CDR3aa: ASREGDTQY
d_gene: .; abundance: .; v_gene: TRBV27; j_gene: TRBJ1-4; CDR3aa: ARPLREKLF
d_gene: TRBD2; abundance: .; v_gene: TRBV5-1; j_gene: TRBJ2-3; CDR3aa: ASRGTSGSTDTQY
d_gene: .; abundance: .; v_gene: TRBV5-1; j_gene: TRBJ1-3; CDR3aa: ASSLIGQAGNTIY
d_gene: .; abundance: .; v_gene: TRBV6-1; j_gene: TRBJ1-4; CDR3aa: ASSTTNINEKLF
d_gene: .; abundance: once; v_gene: TRBV4-1; j_gene: TRBJ2-7; CDR3aa: ASSQALQSSLYEQY
d_gene: .; abundance: .; v_gene: TRBV15; j_gene: TRBJ1-1; CDR3aa: ATSFLASSEAF
d_gene: TRBD2; abundance: .; v_gene: TRBV2; j_gene: TRBJ2-5; CDR3aa: ASRGLAGDWETQY
d_gene: TRBD2; abundance: .; v_gene: TRBV7-9; j_gene: TRBJ2-1; CDR3aa: ASSLSKLRRGLAGNEQF
d_gene: .; abundance: .; v_gene: TRBV2; j_gene: TRBJ2-7; CDR3aa: ASSEGIGVPYEQY
d_gene: TRBD1; abundance: once; v_gene: TRBV19; j_gene: TRBJ2-2; CDR3aa: ASSIDPAGTGGLNGELF
d_gene: TRBD2; abundance: .; v_gene: TRBV9; j_gene: TRBJ2-3; CDR3aa: ASSLGLAGGALTDTQY
d_gene: .; abundance: .; v_gene: TRBV25-1; j_gene: TRBJ2-5; CDR3aa: ASSEGRWQETQY
d_gene: .; abundance: once; v_gene: TRBV6-1; j_gene: TRBJ1-1; CDR3aa: ASGAQGRGTEAF
d_gene: TRBD1; abundance: .; v_gene: TRBV10-3; j_gene: TRBJ1-5; CDR3aa: AISMTGGAQH
d_gene: .; abundance: once; v_gene: TRBV6-5; j_gene: TRBJ1-3; CDR3aa: ASSYSIGSSGNTIY
d_gene: .; abundance: .; v_gene: TRBV27; j_gene: TRBJ1-5; CDR3aa: ASSGGNQPQH
d_gene: TRBD2; abundance: .; v_gene: TRBV5-4; j_gene: TRBJ2-7; CDR3aa: ASSLGLAGVYEQY
d_gene: TRBD1; abundance: .; v_gene: TRBV6-5; j_gene: TRBJ1-1; CDR3aa: ASSRFGQGATEAF